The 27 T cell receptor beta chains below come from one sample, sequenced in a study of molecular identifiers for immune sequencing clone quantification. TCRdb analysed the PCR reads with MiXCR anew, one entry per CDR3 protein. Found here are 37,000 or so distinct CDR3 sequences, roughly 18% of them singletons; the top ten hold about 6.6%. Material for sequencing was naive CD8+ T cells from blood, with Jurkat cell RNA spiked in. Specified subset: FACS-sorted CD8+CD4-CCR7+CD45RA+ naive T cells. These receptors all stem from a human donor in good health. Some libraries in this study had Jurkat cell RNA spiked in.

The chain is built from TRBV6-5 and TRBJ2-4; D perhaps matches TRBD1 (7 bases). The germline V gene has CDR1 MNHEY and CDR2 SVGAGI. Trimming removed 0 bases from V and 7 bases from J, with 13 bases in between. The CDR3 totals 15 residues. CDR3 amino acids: CASSYSAGGLNIQYF. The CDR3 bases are TGTGCCAGCAGTTACTCGGCAGGGGGGCTTAACATTCAGTACTTC.

CDR3 protein: CASSSLSWDTQYF. CDR3 DNA sequence: TGTGCCAGCAGCTCTCTCTCATGGGATACGCAGTATTTT. The V call is TRBV6-5, the J call TRBJ2-3; D gene ambiguous. This CDR3 comprises 13 residues. Between the trimmed V and J ends, which lost 6 bases and 6 bases, there was a span of 13 bases. Germline V gene sequence: CDR1 MNHEY, CDR2 SVGAGI.

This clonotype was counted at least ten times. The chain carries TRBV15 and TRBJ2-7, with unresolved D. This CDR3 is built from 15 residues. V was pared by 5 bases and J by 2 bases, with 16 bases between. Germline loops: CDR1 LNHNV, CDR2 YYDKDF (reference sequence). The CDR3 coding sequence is TGTGCCACCAGCGTCAGGAGAGACACCCCCTACGAGCAGTACTTC. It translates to CATSVRRDTPYEQYF.

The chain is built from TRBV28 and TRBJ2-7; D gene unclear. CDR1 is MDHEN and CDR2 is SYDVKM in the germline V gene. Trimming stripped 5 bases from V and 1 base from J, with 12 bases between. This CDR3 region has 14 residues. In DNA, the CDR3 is TGTGCCAGCAGTAACCCACTCTTGTCCTACGAGCAGTACTTC. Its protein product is CASSNPLLSYEQYF.

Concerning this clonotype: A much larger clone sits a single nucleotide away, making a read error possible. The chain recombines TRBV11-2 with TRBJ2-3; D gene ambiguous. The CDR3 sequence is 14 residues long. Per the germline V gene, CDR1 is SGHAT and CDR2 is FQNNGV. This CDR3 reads CASSMPESTDTRYF. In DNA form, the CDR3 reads TGTGCCAGCAGCATGCCGGAGAGCACAGATACGCGGTATTTT.

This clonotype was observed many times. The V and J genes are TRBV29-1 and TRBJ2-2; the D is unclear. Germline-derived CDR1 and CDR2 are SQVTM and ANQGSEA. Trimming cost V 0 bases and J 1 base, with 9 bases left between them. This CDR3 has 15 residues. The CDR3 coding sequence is TGCAGCGTTGAAGATGTGGACGGGAACACCGGGGAGCTGTTTTTT. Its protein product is CSVEDVDGNTGELFF.

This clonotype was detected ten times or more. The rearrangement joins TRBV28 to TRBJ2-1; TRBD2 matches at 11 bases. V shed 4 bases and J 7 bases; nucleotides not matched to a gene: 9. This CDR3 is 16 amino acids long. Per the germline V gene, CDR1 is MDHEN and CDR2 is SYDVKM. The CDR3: CASSSPLAGGRNEQFF. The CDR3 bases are TGTGCCAGCAGTTCACCCCTAGCGGGAGGACGGAATGAGCAGTTCTTC.

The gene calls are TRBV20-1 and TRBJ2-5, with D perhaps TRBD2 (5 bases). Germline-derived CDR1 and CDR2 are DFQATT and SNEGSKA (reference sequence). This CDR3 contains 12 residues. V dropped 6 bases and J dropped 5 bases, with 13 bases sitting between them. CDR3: CSAPRGWETQYF. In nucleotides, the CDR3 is TGCAGTGCGCCTCGGGGTTGGGAGACCCAGTACTTC.

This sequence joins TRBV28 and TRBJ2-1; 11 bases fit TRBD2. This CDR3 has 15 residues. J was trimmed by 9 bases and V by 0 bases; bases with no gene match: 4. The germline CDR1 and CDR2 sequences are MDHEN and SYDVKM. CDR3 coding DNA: TGTGCCAGCAGTTTATGGGCTAGCGGGAGGTCTGAGCAGTTCTTC. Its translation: CASSLWASGRSEQFF.

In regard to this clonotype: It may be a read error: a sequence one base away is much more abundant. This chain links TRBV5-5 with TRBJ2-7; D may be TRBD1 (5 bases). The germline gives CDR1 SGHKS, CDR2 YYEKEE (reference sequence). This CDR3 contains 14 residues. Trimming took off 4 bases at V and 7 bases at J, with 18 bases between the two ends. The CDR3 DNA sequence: TGTGCCAGCAGCCCGGAGTGGACAAGGTCGGAGCAGTACTTC. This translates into CASSPEWTRSEQYF.

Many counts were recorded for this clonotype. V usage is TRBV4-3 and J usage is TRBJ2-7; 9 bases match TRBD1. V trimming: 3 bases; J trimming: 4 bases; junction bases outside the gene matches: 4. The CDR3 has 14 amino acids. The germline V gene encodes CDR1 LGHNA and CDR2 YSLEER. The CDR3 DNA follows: TGCGCCAGCAGCCATGGACAGGGGAAATACGAGCAGTACTTC. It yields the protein CASSHGQGKYEQYF.

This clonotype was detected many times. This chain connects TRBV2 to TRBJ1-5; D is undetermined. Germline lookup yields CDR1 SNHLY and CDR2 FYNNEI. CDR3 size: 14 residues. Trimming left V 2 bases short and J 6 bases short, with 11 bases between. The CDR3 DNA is TGTGCCAGCAGTGAAAAGGGTTGGGGTCAGCCCCAGCATTTT. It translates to CASSEKGWGQPQHF. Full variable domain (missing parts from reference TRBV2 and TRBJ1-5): EPEVTQTPSHQVTQMGQEVILRCVPISNHLYFYWYRQILGQKVEFLVSFYNNEISEKSEIFDDQFSVERPDGSNFTLKIRSTKLEDSAMYFCASSEKGWGQPQHFGDGTRLSIL.

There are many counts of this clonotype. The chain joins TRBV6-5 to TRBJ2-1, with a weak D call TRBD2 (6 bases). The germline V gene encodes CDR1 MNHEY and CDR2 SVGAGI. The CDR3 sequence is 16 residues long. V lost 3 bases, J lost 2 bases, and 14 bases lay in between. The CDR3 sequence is CASSYQASVTYNEQFF. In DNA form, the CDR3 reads TGTGCCAGCAGTTATCAAGCTAGCGTGACCTACAATGAGCAGTTCTTC.

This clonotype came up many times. In DNA form, the CDR3 reads TGTGCCAGCAGCTTACGGCAGCGGGGCTCCTACGAGCAGTACTTC. This translates into CASSLRQRGSYEQYF. V usage is TRBV7-9 and J usage is TRBJ2-7, with 7 bases aligning to TRBD2. Germline loops: CDR1 SEHNR, CDR2 FQNEAQ (reference sequence). The CDR3 totals 15 residues. Unmatched junction bases numbered 4, after V lost 2 bases and J lost 0 bases.

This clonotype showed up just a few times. This CDR3 reads CASSPVAGGPYNEQFF. CDR3 nucleotides: TGTGCCAGCAGTCCTGTAGCGGGAGGGCCTTACAATGAGCAGTTCTTC. The rearrangement links TRBV12-3 or TRBV12-4 to TRBJ2-1; TRBD2 matches 11 bases. There are 16 residues in the CDR3. Trimming removed 5 bases from V and 4 bases from J; junction bases left unmatched: 7.

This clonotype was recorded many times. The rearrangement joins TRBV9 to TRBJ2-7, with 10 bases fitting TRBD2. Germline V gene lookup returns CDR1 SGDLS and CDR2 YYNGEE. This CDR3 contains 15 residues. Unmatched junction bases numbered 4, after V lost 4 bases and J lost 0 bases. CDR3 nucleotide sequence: TGTGCCAGCAGCCCCGGGACTAGCGTCTCCTACGAGCAGTACTTC. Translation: CASSPGTSVSYEQYF. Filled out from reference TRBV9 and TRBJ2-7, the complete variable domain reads DSGVTQTPKHLITATGQRVTLRCSPRSGDLSVYWYQQSLDQGLQFLIQYYNGEERAKGNILERFSAQQFPDLHSELNLSSLELGDSALYFCASSPGTSVSYEQYFGPGTRLTVT.

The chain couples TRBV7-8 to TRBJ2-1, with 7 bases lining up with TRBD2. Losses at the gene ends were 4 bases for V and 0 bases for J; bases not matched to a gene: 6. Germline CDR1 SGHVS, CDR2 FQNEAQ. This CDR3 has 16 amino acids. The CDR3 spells CASSSTGGSSYNEQFF. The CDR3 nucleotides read TGTGCCAGCAGCTCGACTGGCGGGAGCTCCTACAATGAGCAGTTCTTC.

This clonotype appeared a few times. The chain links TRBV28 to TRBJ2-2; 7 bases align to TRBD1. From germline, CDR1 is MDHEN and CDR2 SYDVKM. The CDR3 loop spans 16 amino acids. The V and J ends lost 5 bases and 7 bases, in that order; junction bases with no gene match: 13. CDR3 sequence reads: CASSVTGVVIGGELFF. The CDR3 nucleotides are TGTGCCAGCAGTGTAACAGGGGTGGTTATAGGCGGGGAGCTGTTTTTT.

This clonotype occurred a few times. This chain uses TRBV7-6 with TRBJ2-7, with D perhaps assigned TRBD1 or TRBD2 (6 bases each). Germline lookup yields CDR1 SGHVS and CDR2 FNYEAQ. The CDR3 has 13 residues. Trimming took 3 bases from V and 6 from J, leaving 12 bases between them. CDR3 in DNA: TGTGCCAGCAGCTTGCTAGGGGGGAGCGAGCAGTACTTC. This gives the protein CASSLLGGSEQYF.

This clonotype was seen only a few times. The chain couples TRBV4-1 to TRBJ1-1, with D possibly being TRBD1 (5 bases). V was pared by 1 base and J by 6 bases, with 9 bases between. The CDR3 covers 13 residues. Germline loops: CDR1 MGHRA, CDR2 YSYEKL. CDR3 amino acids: CASSQVQGAEAFF. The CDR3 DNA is TGCGCCAGCAGCCAAGTCCAGGGAGCTGAAGCTTTCTTT.

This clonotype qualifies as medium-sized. The CDR3 region has the DNA TGCAGTGCTGGAGGTCTCTACGAGCAGTACTTC. Its protein is CSAGGLYEQYF. The chain is built from TRBV29-1 and TRBJ2-7; D is perhaps TRBD2 (5 bases). Germline values: CDR1 SQVTM, CDR2 ANQGSEA. The CDR3 totals 11 residues.

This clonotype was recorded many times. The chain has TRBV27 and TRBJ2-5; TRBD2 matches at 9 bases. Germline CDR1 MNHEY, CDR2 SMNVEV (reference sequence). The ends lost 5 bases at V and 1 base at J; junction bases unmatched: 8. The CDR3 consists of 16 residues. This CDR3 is CASSEGLAGLQETQYF. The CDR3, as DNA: TGTGCCAGCAGTGAGGGGCTAGCGGGACTCCAAGAGACCCAGTACTTC.

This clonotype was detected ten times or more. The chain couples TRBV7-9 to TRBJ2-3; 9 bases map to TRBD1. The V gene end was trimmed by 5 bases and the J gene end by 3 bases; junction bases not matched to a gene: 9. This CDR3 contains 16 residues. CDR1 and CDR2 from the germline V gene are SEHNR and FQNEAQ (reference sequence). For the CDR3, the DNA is TGTGCCAGCAGCACAACCGGGACAGGGCGTACAGATACGCAGTATTTT. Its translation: CASSTTGTGRTDTQYF. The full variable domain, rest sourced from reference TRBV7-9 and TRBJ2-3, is DTGVSQNPRHKITKRGQNVTFRCDPISEHNRLYWYRQTLGQGPEFLTYFQNEAQLEKSRLLSDRFSAERPKGSFSTLEIQRTEQGDSAMYLCASSTTGTGRTDTQYFGPGTRLTVL.

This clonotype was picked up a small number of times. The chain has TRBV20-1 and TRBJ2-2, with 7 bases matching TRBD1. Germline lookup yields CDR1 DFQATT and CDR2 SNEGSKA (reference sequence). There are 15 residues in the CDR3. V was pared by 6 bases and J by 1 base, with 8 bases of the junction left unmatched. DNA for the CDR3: TGCAGTGCGGAAAAGGGGACAGAGAACACCGGGGAGCTGTTTTTT. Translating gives CSAEKGTENTGELFF.

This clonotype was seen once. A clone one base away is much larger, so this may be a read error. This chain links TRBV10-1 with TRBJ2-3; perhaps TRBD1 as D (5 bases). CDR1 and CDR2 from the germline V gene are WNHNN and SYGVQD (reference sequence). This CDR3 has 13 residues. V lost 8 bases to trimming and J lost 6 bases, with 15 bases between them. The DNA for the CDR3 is TGCGCCAGCGGCAGGGATAAAGCGGATACGCAGTATTTT. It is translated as CASGRDKADTQYF.

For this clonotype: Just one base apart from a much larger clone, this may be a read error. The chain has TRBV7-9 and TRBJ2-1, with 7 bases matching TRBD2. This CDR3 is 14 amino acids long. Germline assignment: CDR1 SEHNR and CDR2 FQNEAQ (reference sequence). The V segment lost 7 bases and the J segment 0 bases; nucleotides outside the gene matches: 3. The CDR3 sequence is CASTGGSSYNEQFF. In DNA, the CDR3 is TGTGCCAGCACAGGCGGGAGCTCCTACAATGAGCAGTTCTTC.

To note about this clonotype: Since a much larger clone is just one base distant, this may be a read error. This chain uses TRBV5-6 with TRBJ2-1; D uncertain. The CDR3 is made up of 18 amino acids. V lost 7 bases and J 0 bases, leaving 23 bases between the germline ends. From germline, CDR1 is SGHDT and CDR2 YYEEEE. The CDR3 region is CASGPPRGSRSSYNEQFF. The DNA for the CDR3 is TGTGCCAGCGGCCCGCCAAGAGGTAGCCGGAGCTCCTACAATGAGCAGTTCTTC.